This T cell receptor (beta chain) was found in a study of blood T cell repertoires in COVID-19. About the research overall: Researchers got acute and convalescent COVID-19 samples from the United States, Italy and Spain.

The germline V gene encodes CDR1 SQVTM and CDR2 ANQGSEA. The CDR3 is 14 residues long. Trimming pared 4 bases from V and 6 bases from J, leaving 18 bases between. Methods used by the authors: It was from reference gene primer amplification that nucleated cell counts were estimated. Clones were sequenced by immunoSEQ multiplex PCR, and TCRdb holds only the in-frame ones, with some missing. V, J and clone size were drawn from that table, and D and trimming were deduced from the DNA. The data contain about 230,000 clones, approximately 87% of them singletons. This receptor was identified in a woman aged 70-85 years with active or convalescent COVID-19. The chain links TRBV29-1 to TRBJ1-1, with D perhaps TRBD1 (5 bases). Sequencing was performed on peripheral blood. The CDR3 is CSVGGPAGHPEAFF. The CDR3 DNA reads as TGCAGCGTTGGAGGCCCGGCAGGGCATCCTGAAGCTTTCTTT.